Presented here are 25 T cell receptor beta chains from one specimen sequenced in a study of blood T cell repertoires in COVID-19. Profiling relied on immunoSEQ multiplex PCR, and the TCRdb table lists in-frame clones only, not all of them. The data hold approximately 110,000 clones, with 90% to 95% observed a single time. Material: peripheral blood. The receptors shown here come from a man between 50 and 59 years old with COVID-19, enrolled during active disease.

The chain is built from TRBV28 and TRBJ2-1; D uncertain. CDR3 length: 14 amino acids. Germline CDR1 reads MDHEN; CDR2 reads SYDVKM. Between the trimmed V and J ends, which lost 2 bases and 8 bases, there was a span of 13 bases. The CDR3 protein is CASSLLPGAHEQFF. Here the CDR3 DNA reads TGTGCCAGCAGTTTACTCCCAGGCGCACATGAGCAGTTCTTC.

The chain combines TRBV19 with TRBJ1-5; TRBD1 agrees at 10 bases. V lost 9 bases, J lost 5 bases, and 7 bases stayed unmatched. CDR1 is LNHDA and CDR2 is SQIVND in the germline V gene (reference sequence). The CDR3 loop spans 14 amino acids. The CDR3 nucleotides read TGTGCCAGCGGGGACAGGGGAGGGGATCAGCCCCAGCATTTT. Translated: CASGDRGGDQPQHF.

This clone turned up a few times. This sequence joins TRBV29-1 and TRBJ2-1; 7 nucleotides align to TRBD1. V trimming: 1 base; J trimming: 6 bases; junction bases outside the gene matches: 3. The CDR3 covers 13 residues. Germline values: CDR1 SQVTM, CDR2 ANQGSEA. The CDR3 DNA is TGCAGCGTTGAAGGACAGGGTGGCAATGAGCAGTTCTTC. Residues: CSVEGQGGNEQFF.

V is TRBV4-3 and J is TRBJ2-7; a weak D match, TRBD1 (6 bases). This CDR3 has 15 residues. The V end lost 1 base, the J end lost 2 bases, and 12 bases lay between the germline ends. From germline, CDR1 is LGHNA and CDR2 YSLEER. CDR3 nucleotides: TGCGCCAGCAGCCAAGGTATAGGGGGAACCTACGAGCAGTACTTC. Amino acids: CASSQGIGGTYEQYF.

The J gene is TRBJ2-7, the V gene TRBV21-1; the table assigns TRBD1, which was not confirmed against the DNA. TRBV21-1 is assigned pseudogene status. The CDR3 spans 16 residues. For the CDR3, the DNA is TGTGCCAGCAGCAAAAGGACAGGCAATTTCTCCTACGAGCAGTACTTC. It encodes CASSKRTGNFSYEQYF.

V and J are TRBV4-1 and TRBJ1-5, with D hard to call. Trimming took 4 bases from V and 2 from J, leaving 18 bases between them. Per the germline V gene, CDR1 is MGHRA and CDR2 is YSYEKL. The CDR3 sequence is 17 residues long. The CDR3 nucleotides read TGCGCCAGCAGCCCTGTCATTCTGGCGGTGGGCAATCAGCCCCAGCATTTT. Translating gives CASSPVILAVGNQPQHF.

This chain's CDR3 is CASSLAGVRNEQFF. In nucleotides, the CDR3 is TGTGCCAGCAGCTTGGCGGGAGTGAGGAATGAGCAGTTCTTC. The V gene is TRBV7-8, the J gene TRBJ2-1; 7 nucleotides line up with TRBD2. This CDR3 has 14 amino acids. The ends lost 3 bases at V and 7 bases at J; junction bases unmatched: 6. CDR1 is SGHVS and CDR2 is FQNEAQ in the germline V gene.

The V gene is TRBV19, the J gene TRBJ2-1; 8 nucleotides line up with TRBD1. Looked up from germline, CDR1 is LNHDA and CDR2 is SQIVND (reference sequence). The J segment lost 5 bases and the V segment lost 1 base, leaving 4 bases of the junction unmatched. The CDR3 consists of 15 residues. CDR3 in DNA: TGTGCCAGTAGTATAGTTGGGACAGGACACAATGAGCAGTTCTTC. This gives the protein CASSIVGTGHNEQFF.

This rearrangement joins TRBV7-9 to TRBJ1-4; 11 nucleotides agree with TRBD1. The junction had 6 bases not matched to a gene; V was cut back by 5 bases and J by 1 base. Germline CDR1 reads SEHNR; CDR2 reads FQNEAQ (reference sequence). The CDR3 consists of 17 residues. The CDR3 reads CASSVGQGAGTNEKLFF. The CDR3, as DNA: TGTGCCAGCAGCGTTGGACAGGGGGCAGGAACTAATGAAAAACTGTTTTTT.

V usage is TRBV4-1 and J usage is TRBJ2-3, with TRBD2 matching over 8 bases. V was clipped by 0 bases and J by 8 bases; unmatched bases: 7. The CDR3 totals 15 residues. Germline assignment: CDR1 MGHRA and CDR2 YSYEKL. Written as DNA, the CDR3 is TGCGCCAGCAGCCAAGATGGGCGGGGGGAGGCTACGCAGTATTTT. It specifies CASSQDGRGEATQYF.

This clone was detected a few times. The gene calls are TRBV10-1 and TRBJ2-7; no clear D. The CDR3 is made up of 12 amino acids. Germline values: CDR1 WNHNN, CDR2 SYGVQD (reference sequence). V lost 5 bases and J 3 bases, leaving 8 bases between the germline ends. CDR3 coding DNA: TGCGCCAGCAGTCCCAACAGCTACGAGCAGTACGTC. Translation gives CASSPNSYEQYV.

This chain connects TRBV24-1 to TRBJ1-2; D gene ambiguous. Germline V gene sequence: CDR1 KGHDR, CDR2 SFDVKD. V lost 4 bases and J 8 bases, leaving 13 bases between the germline ends. The CDR3 is made up of 13 amino acids. CDR3 loop: CATSEGLTRGYTF. DNA for the CDR3: TGTGCCACCAGTGAAGGACTGACGCGGGGCTACACCTTC.

This chain joins TRBV15 and TRBJ2-7; no firm D call. Trimming shortened V by 4 bases and J by 7 bases, and 11 bases separated the two germline ends. Per germline, CDR1 LNHNV and CDR2 YYDKDF (reference sequence). The CDR3 has 12 residues. In DNA, the CDR3 is TGTGCCACCAGCACCGGCGGATGGGAGCAGTACTTC. This gives the protein CATSTGGWEQYF.

This clone is a singleton in its sample. J is TRBJ1-4 and V is TRBV19; D is undetermined. Germline-derived CDR1 and CDR2 are LNHDA and SQIVND (reference sequence). The CDR3 has 14 amino acids. The V and J ends lost 9 bases and 8 bases respectively, with 19 bases between them. The CDR3 reads CASRKAGGSEKLFF. The CDR3 DNA reads as TGTGCCAGCCGAAAGGCGGGAGGAAGCGAAAAACTGTTTTTT.

The chain links TRBV6-1 to TRBJ2-5; 9 bases are a match to TRBD1. CDR1 is MNHNS, CDR2 SASEGT, per germline. J gave up 3 bases and V 0 bases, and 2 bases lay outside the gene matches. CDR3 length: 15 amino acids. The CDR3 sequence is CASSEAGQGKETQYF. Here the CDR3 DNA reads TGTGCCAGCAGTGAAGCGGGACAGGGAAAAGAGACCCAGTACTTC.

CDR3 protein: CASSIDLEGNTEAFF. The CDR3 DNA sequence: TGTGCCAGTAGTATAGATCTCGAGGGGAACACTGAAGCTTTCTTT. The rearrangement joins TRBV19 to TRBJ1-1; D is unresolved. The germline V gene has CDR1 LNHDA and CDR2 SQIVND (reference sequence). The CDR3 has 15 amino acids. The V end was cut by 0 bases, the J end by 1 base, with 9 bases between.

Comment on this clone: The sample carries other DNA sequences with the same CDR3. The DNA for the CDR3 is TGTGCCATCAGTGAGGACAGCCCGAACACTGAAGCTTTCTTT. Translated, it gives CAISEDSPNTEAFF. This rearrangement joins TRBV10-3 to TRBJ1-1; tentative D call: TRBD1 (5 bases). The length of the CDR3 is 14 residues. The germline V gene has CDR1 ENHRY and CDR2 SYGVKD. The V end was cut by 2 bases, the J end by 1 base, with 8 bases between.

This CDR3 is CASSLAGGSNYGYTF. CDR3 coding DNA: TGTGCCAGCAGCTTGGCGGGGGGCTCTAACTATGGCTACACCTTC. The rearrangement uses TRBV5-4 and TRBJ1-2, with D possibly being TRBD1 (6 bases). The V gene's germline CDR1 is SGHNT and CDR2 YYREEE (reference sequence). V was shortened by 0 bases and J by 0 bases, with 9 bases between the two germline ends. CDR3 length: 15 amino acids.

The chain is built from TRBV5-8 and TRBJ1-2; no firm D call. The CDR3 contains 12 residues. The V end was cut by 4 bases, the J end by 8 bases, with 12 bases between. Germline values: CDR1 SGHTS, CDR2 YDEGEE. In nucleotides, the CDR3 is TGTGCCAGCAGCACGAAAATGAGCGGCTACACCTTC. Amino acid sequence: CASSTKMSGYTF.

This rearrangement joins TRBV4-1 to TRBJ2-7; D is perhaps TRBD2 (6 bases). Trimming removed 0 bases from V and 7 bases from J, with 22 bases in between. CDR3 size: 17 residues. Germline assignment: CDR1 MGHRA and CDR2 YSYEKL. Here the CDR3 reads CASSQEGGRGPIGEQYF. CDR3 bases: TGCGCCAGCAGCCAAGAGGGCGGGCGGGGCCCGATCGGGGAGCAGTACTTC.

The chain joins TRBV23-1 to TRBJ2-7; D possibly corresponds to TRBD2 (6 bases). TRBV23-1 counts as an open reading frame of uncertain function. The CDR3 has 13 amino acids. Trimming shortened V by 4 bases and J by 5 bases, and 12 bases separated the two germline ends. CDR3 in DNA: TGCGCCAGCAGTCTGCGGGAAGGAAACGAGCAGTACTTC. Its protein is CASSLREGNEQYF.

This chain connects TRBV14 to TRBJ2-1, with TRBD2 matching over 7 bases. CDR3 length: 12 residues. CDR1 and CDR2 from the germline V gene are SGHDN and FVKESK. The ends lost 4 bases at V and 13 bases at J; junction bases unmatched: 7. In nucleotides, the CDR3 is TGTGCCAGCAGCCTAGCGGGCCTAACCCAGTTCTTC. It encodes CASSLAGLTQFF.

This clone was counted between two and nine times. CDR3 nucleotide sequence: TGTGCCACCAGCAGCGCCTCTGCGGGTATCTACGAGCAGTACTTC. Protein: CATSSASAGIYEQYF. V and J are TRBV15 and TRBJ2-7, with D maybe TRBD2 (5 bases). From germline, CDR1 is LNHNV and CDR2 YYDKDF (reference sequence). Trimming pared 3 bases from V and 3 bases from J, leaving 15 bases between. The CDR3 runs to 15 residues.

The CDR3 loop is CASSEGVSGRDQYV. The CDR3 nucleotides read TGTGCCAGCAGTGAAGGGGTTAGCGGGAGGGATCAGTACGTC. This chain joins TRBV6-1 and TRBJ2-7; TRBD2 aligns across 11 bases. The CDR3 extends over 14 amino acids. Germline V gives CDR1 MNHNS, CDR2 SASEGT. J gave up 10 bases and V 1 base, and 6 bases lay outside the gene matches.

The chain joins TRBV19 to TRBJ1-2, with D possibly matching TRBD1 (5 bases). The CDR3 has 12 amino acids. V was pared by 5 bases and J by 5 bases, with 9 bases between. The germline V gene encodes CDR1 LNHDA and CDR2 SQIVND (reference sequence). CDR3: CASSATAYGYTF. CDR3 DNA sequence: TGTGCCAGTAGTGCGACAGCATATGGCTACACCTTC.